One and the same sample provided the 5 T cell receptor beta chains below, sequenced in a study of blood T cells in healthy people across ages. A second roughly 6 to 12 cycle PCR used barcoded and J-beta primers. Each CDR3 protein gets one entry after TCRdb re-called the 5' RACE reads with MiXCR. The sample records 500,000 to 700,000 distinct CDR3 sequences, about 28% being singletons. Material: blood. The receptors stem from a woman older than 75 in good health.

This sequence joins TRBV2 and TRBJ2-5; D gene ambiguous. CDR1 SNHLY and CDR2 FYNNEI come from the germline V gene. V lost 1 base and J lost 2, with 5 bases in between. The CDR3 length is 13 residues. The CDR3 sequence: CASSEEAQETQYF. Written as DNA, the CDR3 is TGTGCCAGCAGTGAAGAGGCGCAAGAGACCCAGTACTTC.

This clonotype was counted between two and nine times. V usage is TRBV4-1 and J usage is TRBJ1-3; no firm D call. The CDR3 has 17 amino acids. CDR1 is MGHRA and CDR2 is YSYEKL in the germline V gene. The V end lost 1 base, the J end lost 4 bases, and 17 bases lay between the germline ends. CDR3 sequence (DNA): TGCGCCAGCAGCCAAGTCGCGGGGAGAGCGGGCGGAAACACCATATATTTT. Translation: CASSQVAGRAGGNTIYF.

Many counts were recorded for this clonotype. The genes are TRBV12-3 or TRBV12-4 and TRBJ2-2; TRBD2 matches at 9 bases. The CDR3 covers 15 residues. V shed 1 base and J 5 bases; nucleotides not matched to a gene: 2. CDR3 DNA sequence: TGTGCCAGCAGTTTAGGGCTAGCGGGGACCGGGGAGCTGTTTTTT. Its protein product is CASSLGLAGTGELFF.

This clonotype turned up a few times. This chain's CDR3 is CATCTYTEAFF. The CDR3 nucleotides are TGTGCCACCTGCACCTACACTGAAGCTTTCTTT. The chain uses TRBV28 and TRBJ1-1; no firm D call. Deletions cut 10 bases from V and 3 bases from J, with 9 bases between. CDR3 length: 11 residues. Germline assignment: CDR1 MDHEN and CDR2 SYDVKM.

A few counts support this clonotype. The rearrangement links TRBV24-1 to TRBJ2-3; maybe TRBD2 (5 bases). The CDR3 runs 15 residues. V shed 2 bases and J shed 6 bases, with 14 bases lying between them. Germline-derived CDR1 and CDR2 are KGHDR and SFDVKD. The CDR3 DNA is TGTGCCACCAGTGATTCCGGGATGCGCGGGGATACGCAGTATTTT. Translation gives CATSDSGMRGDTQYF.